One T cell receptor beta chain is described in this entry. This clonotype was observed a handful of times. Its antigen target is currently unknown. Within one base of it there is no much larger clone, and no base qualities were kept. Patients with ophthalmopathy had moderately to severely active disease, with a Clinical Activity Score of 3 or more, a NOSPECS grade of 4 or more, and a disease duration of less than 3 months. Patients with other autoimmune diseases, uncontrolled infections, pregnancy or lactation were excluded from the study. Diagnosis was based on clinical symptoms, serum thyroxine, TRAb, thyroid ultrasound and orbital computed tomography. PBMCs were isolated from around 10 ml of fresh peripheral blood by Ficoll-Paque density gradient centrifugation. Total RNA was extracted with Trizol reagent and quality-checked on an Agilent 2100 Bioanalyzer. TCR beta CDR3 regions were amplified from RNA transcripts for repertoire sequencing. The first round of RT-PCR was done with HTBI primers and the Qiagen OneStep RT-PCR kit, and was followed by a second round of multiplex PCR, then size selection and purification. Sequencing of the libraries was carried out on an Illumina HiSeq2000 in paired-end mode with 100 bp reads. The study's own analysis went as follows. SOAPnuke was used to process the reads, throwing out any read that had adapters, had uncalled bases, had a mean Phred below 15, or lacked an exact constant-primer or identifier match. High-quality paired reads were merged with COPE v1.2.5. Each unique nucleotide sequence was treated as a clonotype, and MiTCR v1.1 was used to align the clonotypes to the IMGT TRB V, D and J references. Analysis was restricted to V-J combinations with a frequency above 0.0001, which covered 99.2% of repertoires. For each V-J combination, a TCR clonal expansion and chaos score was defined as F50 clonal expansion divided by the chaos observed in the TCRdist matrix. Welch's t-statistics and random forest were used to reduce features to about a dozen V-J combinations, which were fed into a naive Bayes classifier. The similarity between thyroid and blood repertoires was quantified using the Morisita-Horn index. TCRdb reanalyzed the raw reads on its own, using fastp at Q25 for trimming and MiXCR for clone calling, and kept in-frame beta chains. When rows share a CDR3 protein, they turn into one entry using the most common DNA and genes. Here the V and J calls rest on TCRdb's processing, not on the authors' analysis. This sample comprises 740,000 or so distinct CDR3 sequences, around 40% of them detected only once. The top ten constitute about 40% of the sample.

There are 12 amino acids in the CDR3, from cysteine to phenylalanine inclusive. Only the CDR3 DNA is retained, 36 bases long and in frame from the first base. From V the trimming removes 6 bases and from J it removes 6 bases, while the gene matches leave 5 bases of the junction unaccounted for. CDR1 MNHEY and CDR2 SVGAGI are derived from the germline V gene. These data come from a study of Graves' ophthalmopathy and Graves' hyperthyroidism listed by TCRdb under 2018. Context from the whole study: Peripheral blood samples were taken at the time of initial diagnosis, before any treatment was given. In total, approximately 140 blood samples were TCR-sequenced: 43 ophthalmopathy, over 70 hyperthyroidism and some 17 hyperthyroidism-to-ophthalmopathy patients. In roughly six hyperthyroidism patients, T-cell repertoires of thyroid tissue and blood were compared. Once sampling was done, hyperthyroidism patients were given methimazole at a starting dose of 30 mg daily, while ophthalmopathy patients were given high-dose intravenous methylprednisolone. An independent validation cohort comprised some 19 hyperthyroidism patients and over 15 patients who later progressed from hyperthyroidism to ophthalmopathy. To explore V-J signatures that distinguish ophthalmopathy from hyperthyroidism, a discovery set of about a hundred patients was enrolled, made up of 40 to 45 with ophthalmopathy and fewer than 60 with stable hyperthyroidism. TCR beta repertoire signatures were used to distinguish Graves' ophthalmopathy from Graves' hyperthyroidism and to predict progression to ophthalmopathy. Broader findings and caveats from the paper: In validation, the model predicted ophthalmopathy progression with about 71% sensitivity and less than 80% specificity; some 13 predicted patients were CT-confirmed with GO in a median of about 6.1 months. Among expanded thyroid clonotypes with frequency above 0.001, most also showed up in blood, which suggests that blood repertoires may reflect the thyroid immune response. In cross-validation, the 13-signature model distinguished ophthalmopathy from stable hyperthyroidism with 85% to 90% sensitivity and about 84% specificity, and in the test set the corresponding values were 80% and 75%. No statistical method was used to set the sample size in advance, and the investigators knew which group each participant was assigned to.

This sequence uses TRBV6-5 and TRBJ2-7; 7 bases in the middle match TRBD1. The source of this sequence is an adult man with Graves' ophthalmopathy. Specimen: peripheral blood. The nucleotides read TGTGCCAGCAGCCCGGACAGGAGCGAGCAGTACTTC. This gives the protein CASSPDRSEQYF.